This section outlines one TCR beta chain sequence together with its context. In the original workflow: From reference gene primer amplification, estimates of nucleated cell counts were derived. The table came from immunoSEQ multiplex PCR; TCRdb's copy has only in-frame clones and leaves some out. V, J and clone size were drawn from that table, and D and trimming were deduced from the DNA. The table records nearly 30,000 clones, 89% of them present only once. The sample originates from a study of blood T cell repertoires in COVID-19. Study-level background: Whether acute or convalescent, the COVID-19 samples came from the United States, Italy and Spain. T cells, B-cell-depleted T cells, or PBMCs supplied cDNA or gDNA.

Per the germline V gene, CDR1 is SGHTA and CDR2 is FQGNSA. Trimming took 7 bases from V and 4 from J, leaving 25 bases between them. This CDR3 contains 17 residues. The TCR sequence derives from a human donor in a cohort sampled during active COVID-19. Sequenced: peripheral blood. The chain employs TRBV7-2 and TRBJ1-2; perhaps TRBD1 as D (5 bases). CDR3 protein: CASTVNYVPGRVYGYTF. Written as DNA, the CDR3 is TGTGCCAGCACCGTAAATTATGTGCCAGGGAGGGTCTATGGCTACACCTTC.